The clone carrying this TCR beta chain was counted many times. The antigen is undetermined. The sample belongs to a study of regulatory T cells in long-lasting Graves disease. Study-wide findings and caveats: Persistent cases favored TRBV28, TRBJ1-2 and TRBJ2-5. Possibly, accuracy suffered from the small sample size.

Through Arm-PCR of CDR3 regions and iRepertoire HTBI primers, TCR beta libraries were built. TCRdb recomputed calls from the multiplex PCR reads with MiXCR, one row per CDR3 protein. Of about 620,000 distinct CDR3 sequences listed, 16% were seen once; the top ten hold approximately 18%. Indicated time point: newly diagnosed GD, antithyroid drugs for less than 3 months. Following extraction of RNA from PBMCs, that RNA was used to make the TCR library. The V and J ends lost 2 bases and 3 bases, in that order; junction bases with no gene match: 8. This CDR3 contains 17 residues. The germline V gene has CDR1 MGHDK and CDR2 SYGVNS. Separately, the same data were catalogued under a study of T cells in Graves' hyperthyroidism and ophthalmopathy. That work contributes: The primer set for the first-round RT-PCR of the TCR CDR3 was HTBI. Ophthalmopathy prediction by the model preceded onset by a median roughly 6 months.

Sequencing used peripheral blood mononuclear cells (PBMCs), obtained at new diagnosis, from a patient treated with antithyroid drugs. V and J are TRBV25-1 and TRBJ2-7, with 12 nucleotides matching TRBD2. This clonotype was sampled from a woman in her twenties or thirties with Graves disease. CDR3 sequence reads: CASSEGSGTSGRYEQYF. DNA for the CDR3: TGTGCCAGCAGTGAAGGTTCAGGGACTAGCGGGCGCTACGAGCAGTACTTC.